This T cell receptor beta chain was observed in a study of molecular identifiers for immune sequencing clone quantification. Study observations and caveats: Clones that exceeded 20 RNA copies held over 99% of effector molecules, yet under 1% in naive cells.

Germline CDR1 and CDR2: SEHNR and FQNEAQ (reference sequence). With 5 bases removed from V and 0 bases from J, the gap between germline ends came to 7 bases. CDR3 length: 13 amino acids. TCRdb recomputed calls from the PCR reads with MiXCR, one row per CDR3 protein. The table shows 490,000 or so distinct CDR3 sequences, with around 23% occurring only once. This clonotype was seen ten or more times. Its antigen is unknown. Sequenced: naive CD8+ T cells from blood, with Jurkat cell RNA spiked in. Described subset: FACS-sorted CD8+CD4-CCR7+CD45RA+ naive T cells. This receptor was taken from a human donor in good health. Some libraries in this study had Jurkat cell RNA spiked in. The chain couples TRBV7-9 to TRBJ1-1; D is uncertain. CDR3 DNA sequence: TGTGCCAGCAGCCCGTCATTGAACACTGAAGCTTTCTTT. This gives the protein CASSPSLNTEAFF. The whole variable domain, filled in from reference TRBV7-9 and TRBJ1-1, reads DTGVSQNPRHKITKRGQNVTFRCDPISEHNRLYWYRQTLGQGPEFLTYFQNEAQLEKSRLLSDRFSAERPKGSFSTLEIQRTEQGDSAMYLCASSPSLNTEAFFGQGTRLTVV.